This entry features one TCR beta chain sequence. Produced via immunoSEQ multiplex PCR; TCRdb's table is partial and in-frame only. In the table there are some 70,000 clones, approximately 91% of which are singletons. These data are taken from a study of T cell changes during pregnancy in multiple sclerosis. With V trimmed by 4 bases and J by 0 bases, 8 bases remained unmatched. The CDR3 is 16 amino acids. Germline CDR1 reads SGHRS; CDR2 reads YFSETQ. The sample was peripheral blood, taken in the first trimester of pregnancy. The J gene is TRBJ2-3, the V gene TRBV5-1; the match to TRBD2 covers 7 bases. The TCR originated in a female donor with multiple sclerosis, enrolled in a pregnancy study. The CDR3 spells CASSERLAVSTDTQYF. CDR3 bases: TGCGCCAGCAGCGAGCGGCTAGCGGTTAGCACAGATACGCAGTATTTT.